This T cell receptor (beta chain) appears in the sequencing data of a study of blood T cell repertoires in COVID-19. The germline V gene has CDR1 MDHEN and CDR2 SYDVKM. The CDR3 loop spans 14 amino acids. V was trimmed by 2 bases and J by 1 base, leaving 8 bases between them. The data were produced by immunoSEQ multiplex PCR, yet TCRdb's version contains in-frame clones alone and is incomplete. The table has around 300,000 clones, approximately 92% seen once. The material sequenced was PBMCs or T cells enriched from blood (not recorded which). This chain connects TRBV28 to TRBJ1-1; unclear D gene. The sequence derives from a woman aged 18-29 years who had recovered from COVID-19. For the CDR3, the DNA is TGTGCCAGCAGTTTACCGACGGGGAACACTGAAGCTTTCTTT. Amino acid sequence: CASSLPTGNTEAFF.